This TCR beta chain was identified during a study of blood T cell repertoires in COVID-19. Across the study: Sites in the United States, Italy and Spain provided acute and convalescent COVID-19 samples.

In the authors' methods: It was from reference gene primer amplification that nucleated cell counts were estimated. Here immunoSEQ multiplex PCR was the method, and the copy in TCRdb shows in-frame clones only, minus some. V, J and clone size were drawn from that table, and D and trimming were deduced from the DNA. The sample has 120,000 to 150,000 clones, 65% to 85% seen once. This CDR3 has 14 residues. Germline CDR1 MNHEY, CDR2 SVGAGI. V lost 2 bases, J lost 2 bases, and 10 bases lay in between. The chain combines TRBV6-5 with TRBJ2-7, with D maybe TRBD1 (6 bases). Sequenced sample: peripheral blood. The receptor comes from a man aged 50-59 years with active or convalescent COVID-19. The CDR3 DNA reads TGTGCCAGCAGTTACCTGACAGGCGCCTACGAGCAGTACTTC. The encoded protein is CASSYLTGAYEQYF.